A single sample gave rise to the 16 T cell receptor beta chains below, sequenced in a study of Tregs in tolerant kidney transplant recipients. No cognate antigen is known for these TCRs. FACS sorting followed an approximately 6-day coculture of CFSE-labeled recipient PBMCs with irradiated graft donor PBMCs. Generated by immunoSEQ multiplex PCR, the TCRdb table keeps only in-frame clones and is missing some. The profile shows approximately 15,000 clones, around 50% of them singletons. Sequenced here: CD4+ T cells from blood cultured with allogeneic cells, sampled before the transplant. These receptors were obtained from a human patient who received a combined kidney and bone marrow transplant.

This clone was observed a single time. The chain joins TRBV5-1 to TRBJ1-1, with D perhaps TRBD1 (6 bases). The germline gives CDR1 SGHRS, CDR2 YFSETQ. The CDR3 spans 13 residues. Trimming took 1 base from V and 5 from J, leaving 9 bases between them. The CDR3 here is CASSLIRGTEAFF. The DNA for the CDR3 is TGCGCCAGCAGCTTGATCAGGGGTACTGAAGCTTTCTTT.

This rearrangement joins TRBV5-6 to TRBJ1-2; D unclear. This CDR3 comprises 14 residues. V lost 4 bases and J lost 4, with 14 bases in between. Germline CDR1 reads SGHDT; CDR2 reads YYEEEE. The DNA for the CDR3 is TGTGCCAGCAGCCCTACAGCTATGGGCTATGGCTACACCTTC. Translating it yields CASSPTAMGYGYTF. Using reference TRBV5-6 and TRBJ1-2 for the parts outside the CDR3, the full variable domain is DAGVTQSPTHLIKTRGQQVTLRCSPKSGHDTVSWYQQALGQGPQFIFQYYEEEERQRGNFPDRFSGHQFPNYSSELNVNALLLGDSALYLCASSPTAMGYGYTFGSGTRLTVV.

The chain couples TRBV2 to TRBJ2-1; 10 positions match TRBD2. This CDR3 has 15 residues. Germline-derived CDR1 and CDR2 are SNHLY and FYNNEI. V lost 4 bases, J lost 9 bases, and 9 bases stayed unmatched. CDR3: CASSGQSGGGLEQFF. CDR3 DNA sequence: TGTGCCAGCAGTGGGCAGAGCGGGGGGGGGCTTGAGCAGTTCTTC.

This chain uses TRBV7-2 with TRBJ2-5; TRBD2 agrees at 9 bases. In germline, CDR1 is SGHTA, CDR2 FQGNSA. The CDR3 has 14 residues. V was clipped by 6 bases and J by 7 bases; unmatched bases: 9. CDR3 sequence: CASSFWRGGGTQYF. CDR3 DNA: TGTGCCAGCAGTTTCTGGCGGGGGGGCGGGACCCAGTACTTC.

This clone has just one count. The DNA for the CDR3 is TGTGCCAGCAGCTTAGACAGGGTGTCCTCTCACGAGCAGTACTTC. Amino acids: CASSLDRVSSHEQYF. The chain joins TRBV7-9 to TRBJ2-7, with D tentatively TRBD1 (6 bases). This CDR3 contains 15 residues. In germline, CDR1 is SEHNR, CDR2 FQNEAQ (reference sequence). V was pared by 1 base and J by 5 bases, with 15 bases between. The variable domain in full, with the rest retrieved from reference TRBV7-9 and TRBJ2-7, is DTGVSQNPRHKITKRGQNVTFRCDPISEHNRLYWYRQTLGQGPEFLTYFQNEAQLEKSRLLSDRFSAERPKGSFSTLEIQRTEQGDSAMYLCASSLDRVSSHEQYFGPGTRLTVT.

This sequence joins TRBV7-9 and TRBJ2-3; 9 nucleotides line up with TRBD2. The CDR3 is made up of 17 amino acids. J was trimmed by 5 bases and V by 3 bases; bases with no gene match: 12. The germline V gene has CDR1 SEHNR and CDR2 FQNEAQ (reference sequence). The CDR3 DNA reads TGTGCCAGCAGCTTTTTAGGCGCGGGAGGGTTTGAAGATACGCAGTATTTT. Encoded protein: CASSFLGAGGFEDTQYF.

The V gene is TRBV5-1, the J gene TRBJ1-5; D not resolved. CDR3 size: 13 residues. Germline V gene lookup returns CDR1 SGHRS and CDR2 YFSETQ. V was cut by 0 bases and J by 5 bases, with 6 bases left in between. The CDR3 loop is CASSLGGYQPQHF. In DNA form, the CDR3 reads TGCGCCAGCAGCTTGGGAGGTTATCAGCCCCAGCATTTT.

The chain uses TRBV13 and TRBJ1-1, with 11 bases aligning to TRBD1. The junction had 9 bases not matched to a gene; V was cut back by 5 bases and J by 4 bases. The CDR3 is 16 amino acids. Germline loops: CDR1 PRHDT, CDR2 FYEKMQ (reference sequence). CDR3 DNA sequence: TGTGCCAGCAGCGGAAGGACAGGGGGCGATGGCACTGAAGCTTTCTTT. Its translation is CASSGRTGGDGTEAFF.

The V gene is TRBV6-1, the J gene TRBJ2-6, with D possibly being TRBD2 (5 bases). The CDR3 is 15 residues long. Trimming left V 5 bases short and J 0 bases short, with 8 bases between. Germline CDR1 reads MNHNS; CDR2 reads SASEGT. The chain's CDR3 is CASSRGSSGANVLTF. The CDR3 DNA follows: TGTGCCAGCAGTCGGGGTAGCTCTGGGGCCAACGTCCTGACTTTC.

The rearrangement links TRBV7-9 to TRBJ2-3, with TRBD2 as a possible D gene (6 bases). This CDR3 comprises 14 residues. V was pared by 10 bases and J by 4 bases, with 18 bases between. Germline loops: CDR1 SEHNR, CDR2 FQNEAQ (reference sequence). In DNA, the CDR3 is TGTGCCACCTCGACGGGAGTAGTCGCAGATACGCAGTATTTT. Translation: CATSTGVVADTQYF.

This CDR3 reads CASSITGTSGSYEQYF. The CDR3 region has the DNA TGTGCCAGTAGTATAACCGGGACTAGCGGATCCTACGAGCAGTACTTC. This chain joins TRBV19 and TRBJ2-7; 11 bases align to TRBD2. CDR3 length: 16 amino acids. V was pared by 2 bases and J by 1 base, with 4 bases of the junction left unmatched. The germline CDR1 and CDR2 sequences are LNHDA and SQIVND (reference sequence).

CDR3 bases: TGCGCCAGCAGCGCCCAGGGCGGAGAGACCCAGTACTTC. Translated, it gives CASSAQGGETQYF. The chain has TRBV5-1 and TRBJ2-5; tentative D call: TRBD1 (5 bases). V lost 4 bases and J lost 4, with 11 bases in between. Germline values: CDR1 SGHRS, CDR2 YFSETQ. This CDR3 spans 13 amino acids. The whole variable domain, remainder taken from reference TRBV5-1 and TRBJ2-5, is KAGVTQTPRYLIKTRGQQVTLSCSPISGHRSVSWYQQTPGQGLQFLFEYFSETQRNKGNFPGRFSGRQFSNSRSEMNVSTLELGDSALYLCASSAQGGETQYFGPGTRLLVL.

In nucleotides, the CDR3 is TGTGCCAGCTCACGACAGGGTACCTATGGCTACACCTTC. This sequence encodes CASSRQGTYGYTF. V and J are TRBV18 and TRBJ1-2, with 7 bases identical to TRBD1. CDR3 length: 13 residues. V lost 4 bases and J lost 4; bases outside the gene matches: 3. Germline V gene lookup returns CDR1 KGHSH and CDR2 LQKENI.

The chain recombines TRBV5-1 with TRBJ2-2; D is possibly TRBD1 (6 bases). The V and J ends lost 5 bases and 5 bases respectively, with 10 bases between them. The CDR3 totals 13 residues. CDR1 and CDR2 (germline): SGHRS, YFSETQ. CDR3 residues: CASRPGETGELFF. The DNA of the CDR3 is TGCGCCAGCAGGCCAGGGGAAACCGGGGAGCTGTTTTTT.

The V gene is TRBV11-3, the J gene TRBJ2-5; 10 bases align to TRBD2. Looked up from germline, CDR1 is SGHNT and CDR2 is YENEEA. V shed 5 bases and J 4 bases; nucleotides not matched to a gene: 13. The CDR3 runs to 17 residues. The CDR3 nucleotides read TGTGCCAGCAGCCCCTTTACGATGACTAGCGGGTCAGAGACCCAGTACTTC. Translating it yields CASSPFTMTSGSETQYF.

This clone was detected only a few times. Distinct nucleotide sequences in the sample also encode this CDR3. The chain uses TRBV27 and TRBJ1-6, with D tentatively TRBD1 (5 bases). Germline lookup yields CDR1 MNHEY and CDR2 SMNVEV (reference sequence). Trimming pared 8 bases from V and 8 bases from J, leaving 13 bases between. CDR3 length: 13 residues. CDR3 in DNA: TGTGCCAGCTCGACAGTGACCTATTCACCCCTCCACTTT. It is translated as CASSTVTYSPLHF.